The 27 T cell receptor beta chains listed next were all sequenced from one sample in a study of T-cell reconstitution after alpha-beta-depleted transplantation in children. A library of TCRbeta sequences, prepared with unique molecular identifiers, was generated. From the PCR reads, TCRdb called clonotypes with MiXCR, one entry per CDR3 protein. The table has about 610,000 distinct CDR3 sequences, roughly a tenth seen once. Sequencing used PBMCs from the stem cell graft donor, obtained from the stem cell graft. These receptor sequences come from a human donor who donated a stem cell graft to a child with acute myeloid leukemia.

This sequence joins TRBV7-2 and TRBJ2-1; the match to TRBD2 covers 12 bases. The CDR3 contains 16 residues. V was pared by 5 bases and J by 1 base, with 3 bases of the junction left unmatched. Germline loops: CDR1 SGHTA, CDR2 FQGNSA. DNA of the CDR3: TGTGCCAGCAGCGGACTAGCGGGAACGTCCTACAATGAGCAGTTCTTC. Translating it yields CASSGLAGTSYNEQFF.

This clonotype was seen at least ten times. The V gene is TRBV6-5, the J gene TRBJ1-1; no reliable D call. The CDR3 loop spans 15 amino acids. V lost 2 bases, J lost 8 bases, and 18 bases lay in between. Germline values: CDR1 MNHEY, CDR2 SVGAGI. Here the CDR3 DNA reads TGTGCCAGCAGTTACCCCCCCTCGGGCCTGGACGAAGCTTTCTTT. Protein product: CASSYPPSGLDEAFF.

This clonotype turned up a few times. The V gene is TRBV11-2, the J gene TRBJ2-1, with a weak D call TRBD1 (6 bases). The CDR3 spans 12 residues. V gave up 5 bases and J gave up 4 bases, with 6 bases separating them. Germline V gene data show CDR1 as SGHAT and CDR2 as FQNNGV. CDR3 region: CASSGQYNEQFF. CDR3 bases: TGTGCCAGCAGCGGACAGTACAATGAGCAGTTCTTC.

This clonotype was detected a few times. The V gene is TRBV10-3, the J gene TRBJ1-2; D is unresolved. V was clipped by 3 bases and J by 5 bases, with 4 bases between them. CDR3 length equals 11 residues. The germline CDR1 and CDR2 sequences are ENHRY and SYGVKD. As DNA, the CDR3 is TGTGCCATCAGTGATGCATATGGCTACACCTTC. Protein sequence: CAISDAYGYTF.

This clonotype appeared many times. The chain joins TRBV7-3 to TRBJ2-1; 12 positions match TRBD2. The CDR3 runs to 15 residues. Trimming at V came to 4 bases and at J to 7 bases, leaving 5 bases not matched to a gene. CDR1 and CDR2 from the germline V gene are SGHTA and FQGTGA. CDR3 nucleotides: TGTGCCAGCAGCTCTAGCGGGAGGGCCCTAAATGAGCAGTTCTTC. It encodes CASSSSGRALNEQFF.

At least ten counts were recorded for this clonotype. The rearrangement joins TRBV6-1 to TRBJ2-7; D assignment may be TRBD1 or TRBD2 (7 bases each). Germline loops: CDR1 MNHNS, CDR2 SASEGT. V lost 8 bases to trimming and J lost 6 bases, with 20 bases between them. The CDR3 covers 14 residues. The CDR3 DNA reads as TGTGCCAGCTGGCCGACAGGGAGGGCTGCCGAGCAGTACTTC. This translates into CASWPTGRAAEQYF.

The J gene is TRBJ1-3, the V gene TRBV28, with 9 bases that match TRBD1. Germline CDR1 reads MDHEN; CDR2 reads SYDVKM. This CDR3 is built from 16 residues. With 8 bases clipped from V and 1 base from J, the junction kept 9 bases outside the gene matches. The CDR3, as DNA: TGTGCCAGCTCACCAAACAGGGGGCTATCTGGAAACACCATATATTTT. Its translation is CASSPNRGLSGNTIYF.

The gene calls are TRBV6-2 or TRBV6-3 and TRBJ1-2; D unclear. CDR3 length: 14 residues. Germline V gives CDR1 MNHEY, CDR2 SVGEGT. V was cut by 2 bases and J by 7 bases, with 14 bases left in between. CDR3 region: CASSYRWQALGYTF. DNA of the CDR3: TGTGCCAGCAGTTACAGGTGGCAGGCCCTTGGCTACACCTTC.

The rearrangement uses TRBV20-1 and TRBJ2-1; the D gene is possibly TRBD1 (5 bases). The V gene lost 0 bases and the J gene lost 4 bases, with 13 bases spanning the gap. Germline-derived CDR1 and CDR2 are DFQATT and SNEGSKA (reference sequence). This CDR3 has 15 residues. The CDR3 DNA sequence: TGCAGTGCTAGAGATTTTGGGGCGGTTTACAATGAGCAGTTCTTC. As protein: CSARDFGAVYNEQFF.

This sequence joins TRBV5-1 and TRBJ1-1; 7 bases align to TRBD1. J gave up 5 bases and V 3 bases, and 7 bases lay outside the gene matches. This CDR3 spans 14 amino acids. Germline CDR1 and CDR2: SGHRS and YFSETQ. CDR3 nucleotide sequence: TGCGCCAGCAGCTGGTTAGGGGGCGAGACTGAAGCTTTCTTT. This sequence encodes CASSWLGGETEAFF.

This chain joins TRBV4-2 and TRBJ2-7, with 8 nucleotides matching TRBD1. The junction had 3 bases not matched to a gene; V was cut back by 1 base and J by 4 bases. Germline values: CDR1 LGHNA, CDR2 YNFKEQ. This CDR3 is built from 14 residues. CDR3 nucleotide sequence: TGTGCCAGCAGCCAAGCGACAGGGGAGTACGAGCAGTACTTC. Its translation: CASSQATGEYEQYF.

There are many counts of this clonotype. DNA for the CDR3: TGTGCCAGCAGGACCGGGACCGCGAACACTGAAGCTTTCTTT. The encoded protein is CASRTGTANTEAFF. The chain recombines TRBV7-9 with TRBJ1-1, with D possibly TRBD1 on 5 matching bases. The V end was cut by 6 bases, the J end by 1 base, with 12 bases between. The CDR3 runs to 14 residues. Per the germline V gene, CDR1 is SEHNR and CDR2 is FQNEAQ (reference sequence).

V and J are TRBV12-3 or TRBV12-4 and TRBJ2-3; maybe TRBD2 (5 bases). Trimming removed 6 bases at V and 8 bases at J, with 12 bases between. The CDR3 is 12 residues long. DNA for the CDR3: TGTGCCAGCAGGCCCTTGGCGGGTACGCAGTATTTT. This translates into CASRPLAGTQYF.

This clonotype was seen only a few times. The chain joins TRBV5-1 to TRBJ1-5, with TRBD1 matching 7 bases. The CDR3 is 15 amino acids. Germline V gives CDR1 SGHRS, CDR2 YFSETQ. V shed 4 bases and J 3 bases; nucleotides not matched to a gene: 7. The CDR3 DNA reads as TGCGCCAGCAGCCCGGGACAGCAGCTCAATCAGCCCCAGCATTTT. The encoded protein is CASSPGQQLNQPQHF. The full variable domain, its missing parts supplied by reference TRBV5-1 and TRBJ1-5, is KAGVTQTPRYLIKTRGQQVTLSCSPISGHRSVSWYQQTPGQGLQFLFEYFSETQRNKGNFPGRFSGRQFSNSRSEMNVSTLELGDSALYLCASSPGQQLNQPQHFGDGTRLSIL.

The chain has TRBV29-1 and TRBJ2-2, with TRBD2 as a possible D gene (7 bases). The germline V gene encodes CDR1 SQVTM and CDR2 ANQGSEA. V was pared by 7 bases and J by 4 bases, with 16 bases between. The CDR3 has 14 residues. CDR3 DNA sequence: TGCAGCGCCGTGGGGGGGGCGGTCACCGGGGAGCTGTTTTTT. As protein: CSAVGGAVTGELFF.

The gene calls are TRBV20-1 and TRBJ2-2; D not certain. V lost 6 bases and J 3 bases, leaving 14 bases between the germline ends. The CDR3 extends over 14 amino acids. The germline CDR1 and CDR2 sequences are DFQATT and SNEGSKA (reference sequence). The CDR3 loop is CSATTALDTGELFF. The DNA of the CDR3 is TGCAGTGCGACCACCGCCCTAGACACCGGGGAGCTGTTTTTT.

There are many counts of this clonotype. This sequence joins TRBV5-1 and TRBJ2-1; 9 positions match TRBD1. CDR3 length: 15 amino acids. Trimming removed 0 bases from V and 2 bases from J; junction bases left unmatched: 0. Germline V CDR1 and CDR2: SGHRS, YFSETQ. The DNA for the CDR3 is TGCGCCAGCAGCTTGGACAGGGGGCCCTACAATGAGCAGTTCTTC. Amino acids: CASSLDRGPYNEQFF.

Comment on this clonotype: A much larger clone lies a single base off, so this may be a read error. The CDR3 does not end in the conserved phenylalanine or tryptophan, so this is likely a read error. The chain is built from TRBV5-5 and TRBJ2-7, with D possibly TRBD2 on 5 matching bases. Germline assignment: CDR1 SGHKS and CDR2 YYEKEE (reference sequence). V gave up 2 bases and J gave up 6 bases, with 15 bases separating them. This CDR3 region has 14 residues. The CDR3 loop reads CASSFLEGWGEQYC. CDR3 nucleotide sequence: TGTGCCAGCAGCTTTCTTGAGGGATGGGGCGAGCAGTACTGC.

This clonotype was found a few times. The CDR3 sequence is CSVIGDRGVSYEQYF. The CDR3 nucleotides are TGCAGCGTAATTGGGGACAGGGGGGTTTCCTACGAGCAGTACTTC. This rearrangement joins TRBV29-1 to TRBJ2-7; the match to TRBD1 covers 11 bases. V was clipped by 6 bases and J by 1 base; unmatched bases: 8. Germline CDR1 reads SQVTM; CDR2 reads ANQGSEA. The CDR3 contains 15 residues.

The chain employs TRBV25-1 and TRBJ2-7; TRBD1 matches 9 bases. The CDR3 runs to 19 residues. The germline CDR1 and CDR2 sequences are MGHDK and SYGVNS. The V segment lost 3 bases and the J segment 0 bases; nucleotides outside the gene matches: 15. This chain's CDR3 is CASSDTAPGQGTFSYEQYF. CDR3 nucleotides: TGTGCCAGCAGTGACACTGCTCCGGGACAGGGAACTTTCTCCTACGAGCAGTACTTC.

A few counts support this clonotype. The junction departs from the called germline gene at one end, perhaps through a read error. V is TRBV4-2 and J is TRBJ1-1, with D uncertain. This CDR3 spans 13 amino acids. The germline V gene has CDR1 LGHNA and CDR2 YNFKEQ. CDR3 sequence: CASSQDQEGPLVF. The CDR3 DNA sequence: TGTGCCAGCAGCCAAGATCAGGAAGGCCCGCTCGTCTTT.

This clonotype occurred a few times. This sequence joins TRBV11-2 and TRBJ2-1; possible D gene TRBD1, 6 bases. The CDR3 has 17 amino acids. The ends were cut back, 0 bases at V and 0 bases at J, with 12 bases in the middle. Per germline, CDR1 SGHAT and CDR2 FQNNGV. CDR3 sequence (DNA): TGTGCCAGCAGCTTAGATCCTGAGACAGGCTCCTACAATGAGCAGTTCTTC. Its protein product is CASSLDPETGSYNEQFF.

The sample holds a few counts of this clonotype. The rearrangement joins TRBV20-1 to TRBJ2-2; D gene ambiguous. Germline V gene sequence: CDR1 DFQATT, CDR2 SNEGSKA (reference sequence). V lost 3 bases, J lost 1 base, and 6 bases lay in between. This CDR3 is built from 13 residues. The CDR3 protein is CSARPRNTGELFF. CDR3 nucleotide sequence: TGCAGTGCTAGGCCCAGGAACACCGGGGAGCTGTTTTTT.

The sample holds many counts of this clonotype. The chain links TRBV5-8 to TRBJ2-1, with TRBD1 matching over 9 bases. The CDR3 has 16 residues. Trimming cost V 0 bases and J 4 bases; bases outside gene matches: 5. The V gene's germline CDR1 is SGHTS and CDR2 YDEGEE. DNA of the CDR3: TGTGCCAGCAGCTTGGGGACAGGGGTCGGGTACAATGAGCAGTTCTTC. It codes for CASSLGTGVGYNEQFF. Drawing the rest from reference TRBV5-8 and TRBJ2-1, the complete variable domain is EAGVTQSPTHLIKTRGQQATLRCSPISGHTSVYWYQQALGLGLQFLLWYDEGEERNRGNFPPRFSGRQFPNYSSELNVNALELEDSALYLCASSLGTGVGYNEQFFGPGTRLTVL.

This clonotype was seen at least ten times. The CDR3 region is CSFPSGSVAKNIQYF. DNA of the CDR3: TGCAGTTTCCCTAGCGGGAGTGTCGCCAAAAACATTCAGTACTTC. This chain connects TRBV20-1 to TRBJ2-4, with TRBD2 matching over 10 bases. The germline V gene has CDR1 DFQATT and CDR2 SNEGSKA (reference sequence). The CDR3 contains 15 residues. V lost 8 bases and J lost 1; bases outside the gene matches: 8.

This clonotype was seen a few times. V usage is TRBV18 and J usage is TRBJ2-1, with TRBD1 as a possible D gene (5 bases). Per germline, CDR1 KGHSH and CDR2 LQKENI. Trimming took 3 bases from V and 2 from J, leaving 11 bases between them. The CDR3 contains 15 residues. The CDR3 loop is CASSPSLTAYNEQFF. As DNA, the CDR3 is TGTGCCAGCTCACCTTCCCTGACAGCCTACAATGAGCAGTTCTTC.

This chain links TRBV30 with TRBJ2-3; possibly TRBD2 for D (6 bases). Germline V gene lookup returns CDR1 GTSNPN and CDR2 SVGIG (reference sequence). V lost 3 bases and J 6 bases, leaving 13 bases between the germline ends. The CDR3 is 13 amino acids. The CDR3, as DNA: TGTGCCTGGAGGTGGGGGGTTCGGGATACGCAGTATTTT. It is translated as CAWRWGVRDTQYF.